This TCR beta chain was retrieved from a study of early T cells in non-severe SARS-CoV-2 infection. Study overall: Investigators sequenced bulk RNA drawn from unsorted whole blood, and chains remained unpaired.

Study-wide points: Private and CD4 specificities were missed by VDJdb matching, which favored anti-spike CD8 responses.

CDR3 size: 15 residues. Germline V gene lookup returns CDR1 SQVTM and CDR2 ANQGSEA. Trimming left V 7 bases short and J 3 bases short, with 21 bases between. Unique molecular identifiers were added to individual cDNA molecules. TCRdb reprocessed the 5' RACE reads via MiXCR and lists one record per CDR3 protein. Found here are more than 75,000 distinct CDR3 sequences, roughly 13% of them singletons; the top ten hold approximately 6.5%. This clonotype came up a few times. Its antigen is unknown. This chain joins TRBV29-1 and TRBJ1-2; weak D call: TRBD1 (5 bases). The TCR was taken from an adult who was a healthcare worker with PCR-confirmed SARS-CoV-2 infection or an uninfected control (not recorded which). The sample comprised whole blood. The CDR3 is CSDRIKGRADYGYTF. The CDR3 DNA reads as TGCAGCGACCGTATAAAGGGCAGGGCGGACTATGGCTACACCTTC.